Below, 20 T cell receptor beta chains from the same sample are listed, as sequenced in a study of immune evolution from preneoplasia to lung adenocarcinoma. Data came from immunoSEQ multiplex PCR; TCRdb stores just in-frame clones and leaves some out. The repertoire holds 9,500 to 10,000 clones, approximately 90% seen once, with 2.9% in the top ten. The sample consisted of FFPE invasive lung adenocarcinoma tissue. The receptors stem from an older person with invasive lung adenocarcinoma. Some clones in this sample may be carry-over from other donors' samples.

J is TRBJ1-1 and V is TRBV25-1; weak D call: TRBD1 (6 bases). V was shortened by 6 bases and J by 8 bases, with 22 bases between the two germline ends. The CDR3 has 15 amino acids. The germline V gene encodes CDR1 MGHDK and CDR2 SYGVNS. The CDR3 sequence is CASSPRGIRPSEAFF. The CDR3 region has the DNA TGTGCCAGCAGCCCTAGGGGGATCAGACCAAGCGAAGCTTTCTTT. The complete variable domain, with remaining parts taken from reference TRBV25-1 and TRBJ1-1, reads EADIYQTPRYLVIGTGKKITLECSQTMGHDKMYWYQQDPGMELHLIHYSYGVNSTEKGDLSSESTVSRIRTEHFPLTLESARPSHTSQYLCASSPRGIRPSEAFFGQGTRLTVV.

The chain recombines TRBV7-2 with TRBJ2-7; the D gene is possibly TRBD1 (5 bases). V shed 3 bases and J shed 0 bases, with 9 bases lying between them. From germline, CDR1 is SGHTA and CDR2 FQGNSA. The CDR3 is 14 residues long. DNA of the CDR3: TGTGCCAGCAGCTTTTCCCAGGGCTCCTACGAGCAGTACTTC. Translation gives CASSFSQGSYEQYF.

The gene calls are TRBV7-2 and TRBJ1-4; D is unclear. Trimming pared 5 bases from V and 4 bases from J, leaving 17 bases between. The CDR3 is 16 amino acids. CDR1 and CDR2 from the germline V gene are SGHTA and FQGNSA. CDR3 region: CASSPPGRAINEKLFF. CDR3 nucleotide sequence: TGTGCCAGCAGCCCGCCTGGGAGAGCAATTAATGAAAAACTGTTTTTT.

This clone was detected a few times. The gene calls are TRBV2 and TRBJ2-1; the match to TRBD1 covers 9 bases. The V segment lost 5 bases and the J segment 9 bases; nucleotides outside the gene matches: 8. Germline lookup yields CDR1 SNHLY and CDR2 FYNNEI. This CDR3 comprises 14 residues. The CDR3 DNA reads TGTGCCAGCAGTTCTACCACAGGGGGCAGTGAGCAGTTCTTC. It encodes CASSSTTGGSEQFF.

This clone occurred once. The chain has TRBV10-1 and TRBJ2-1; 8 bases are shared with TRBD1. This CDR3 has 17 amino acids. Germline V gives CDR1 WNHNN, CDR2 SYGVQD (reference sequence). V dropped 0 bases and J dropped 9; count of bases not matched to a gene: 13. CDR3 nucleotides: TGCGCCAGCAGTGAGTCGCGCGTTTGGGACAGGATAGGTGAGCAGTTCTTC. Translation: CASSESRVWDRIGEQFF.

The chain recombines TRBV7-9 with TRBJ1-2, with 7 bases that match TRBD1. The V and J ends lost 5 bases and 1 base, in that order; junction bases with no gene match: 4. Germline V lookup: CDR1 SEHNR, CDR2 FQNEAQ (reference sequence). This CDR3 contains 14 residues. The CDR3 sequence is CASSPGTVNYGYTF. DNA of the CDR3: TGTGCCAGCAGCCCGGGGACAGTTAACTATGGCTACACCTTC.

The chain couples TRBV28 to TRBJ2-7; 8 nucleotides match TRBD1. Germline V gene data show CDR1 as MDHEN and CDR2 as SYDVKM. Germline trimming cut 5 bases from V and 6 bases from J; bases unmatched to any gene: 9. CDR3 length equals 14 residues. CDR3 amino acids: CASSRGQAVGEQYF. The CDR3 coding sequence is TGTGCCAGCAGTAGGGGACAGGCGGTCGGCGAGCAGTACTTC. The complete variable domain, with remaining parts taken from reference TRBV28 and TRBJ2-7, reads DVKVTQSSRYLVKRTGEKVFLECVQDMDHENMFWYRQDPGLGLRLIYFSYDVKMKEKGDIPEGYSVSREKKERFSLILESASTNQTSMYLCASSRGQAVGEQYFGPGTRLTVT.

The chain employs TRBV11-1 and TRBJ1-1, with a weak D call TRBD1 (6 bases). The CDR3 contains 14 residues. V was clipped by 4 bases and J by 3 bases, with 12 bases between them. The germline V gene has CDR1 SGHAT and CDR2 FQDESV (reference sequence). CDR3 DNA sequence: TGTGCCAGCAGCTCCAACCCAGGGGACACTGAAGCTTTCTTT. Protein: CASSSNPGDTEAFF.

The gene calls are TRBV18 and TRBJ2-7; 7 nucleotides line up with TRBD1. The V gene end was trimmed by 4 bases and the J gene end by 4 bases; junction bases not matched to a gene: 13. This CDR3 spans 16 amino acids. Looked up from germline, CDR1 is KGHSH and CDR2 is LQKENI. CDR3 residues: CASSLHGQVLSYEQYF. CDR3 in DNA: TGTGCCAGCTCACTCCATGGACAGGTTTTAAGTTACGAGCAGTACTTC. Full variable domain (rest looked up from reference TRBV18 and TRBJ2-7): NAGVMQNPRHLVRRRGQEARLRCSPMKGHSHVYWYRQLPEEGLKFMVYLQKENIIDESGMPKERFSAEFPKEGPSILRIQQVVRGDSAAYFCASSLHGQVLSYEQYFGPGTRLTVT.

This chain joins TRBV30 and TRBJ1-5, with a weak D call TRBD1 (6 bases). This CDR3 has 15 amino acids. The V and J ends lost 1 base and 6 bases respectively, with 16 bases between them. Germline V gene sequence: CDR1 GTSNPN, CDR2 SVGIG (reference sequence). CDR3: CAWSAGTLPGQPQHF. The DNA of the CDR3 is TGTGCCTGGAGTGCCGGGACACTCCCCGGTCAGCCCCAGCATTTT.

The V and J genes are TRBV6-4 and TRBJ2-5; D not certain. CDR1 and CDR2 from the germline V gene are MRHNA and SNTAGT. V lost 7 bases, J lost 1 base, and 1 base lay in between. CDR3 length: 10 residues. CDR3 coding DNA: TGTGCCAGCACCCAAGAGACCCAGTACTTC. It translates to CASTQETQYF.

The CDR3 here is CSVAGWEQQDTEAFF. The CDR3 bases are TGCAGCGTTGCGGGATGGGAGCAGCAGGACACTGAAGCTTTCTTT. The V call is TRBV29-1, the J call TRBJ1-1; D is ambiguous. The V end was cut by 4 bases, the J end by 3 bases, with 18 bases between. From germline, CDR1 is SQVTM and CDR2 ANQGSEA. The CDR3 covers 15 residues.

This chain links TRBV5-1 with TRBJ1-3, with 7 bases that match TRBD1. V lost 2 bases, J lost 2 bases, and 4 bases stayed unmatched. This CDR3 has 15 residues. Looked up from germline, CDR1 is SGHRS and CDR2 is YFSETQ. CDR3 in amino acids: CASSFQGVTGNTIYF. CDR3 DNA: TGCGCCAGCAGCTTCCAGGGGGTAACTGGAAACACCATATATTTT.

This chain uses TRBV19 with TRBJ2-3, with TRBD2 matching over 8 bases. Looked up from germline, CDR1 is LNHDA and CDR2 is SQIVND (reference sequence). The CDR3 is made up of 14 amino acids. The J segment lost 8 bases and the V segment lost 3 bases, leaving 7 bases of the junction unmatched. DNA of the CDR3: TGTGCCAGTAGTATTGAAGTCGGGGGGGGTACGCAGTATTTT. Amino acid sequence: CASSIEVGGGTQYF.

The chain links TRBV4-1 to TRBJ2-1, with D possibly matching TRBD2 (5 bases). The CDR3 runs to 13 residues. Looked up from germline, CDR1 is MGHRA and CDR2 is YSYEKL. V lost 0 bases and J 9 bases, leaving 9 bases between the germline ends. CDR3 protein: CASSQDRGSEQFF. CDR3 bases: TGCGCCAGCAGCCAAGATCGAGGGAGTGAGCAGTTCTTC.

This clone has only one observation. This rearrangement joins TRBV5-1 to TRBJ2-7, with D perhaps matching TRBD1 or TRBD2 (5 bases each). Trimming cost V 1 base and J 0 bases, with 11 bases left between them. The CDR3 contains 15 residues. CDR1 is SGHRS and CDR2 is YFSETQ in the germline V gene. The CDR3 region is CASSLWGGYSYEQYF. The CDR3 DNA sequence: TGCGCCAGCAGCTTGTGGGGCGGGTACTCCTACGAGCAGTACTTC.

The V gene is TRBV11-2, the J gene TRBJ2-7; D might be TRBD1 (6 bases). The CDR3 contains 15 residues. From germline, CDR1 is SGHAT and CDR2 FQNNGV. Deletions cut 0 bases from V and 2 bases from J, with 11 bases between. The CDR3 sequence is CASSLDRDTPYEQYF. CDR3 in DNA: TGTGCCAGCAGCTTAGATCGGGACACTCCCTACGAGCAGTACTTC.

The V gene is TRBV11-3, the J gene TRBJ2-6; 7 bases are a match to TRBD1. Germline V gives CDR1 SGHNT, CDR2 YENEEA. V lost 5 bases to trimming and J lost 0 bases; unmatched junction nucleotides: 7. This CDR3 has 17 residues. The CDR3 sequence: CASSPGTASSGANVLTF. In DNA form, the CDR3 reads TGTGCCAGCAGCCCCGGGACAGCGAGCTCTGGGGCCAACGTCCTGACTTTC. The full variable domain, with the rest looked up from reference TRBV11-3 and TRBJ2-6, is EAGVVQSPRYKIIEKKQPVAFWCNPISGHNTLYWYLQNLGQGPELLIRYENEEAVDDSQLPKDRFSAERLKGVDSTLKIQPAELGDSAVYLCASSPGTASSGANVLTFGAGSRLTVL.

This chain connects TRBV29-1 to TRBJ2-5; D may be TRBD2 (9 bases). V lost 6 bases, J lost 4 bases, and 24 bases lay in between. Germline values: CDR1 SQVTM, CDR2 ANQGSEA. The CDR3 extends over 16 amino acids. The CDR3 DNA sequence: TGCAGCGTCGCGCCTCAGGGGGCGGGGGGGCGAGAGACCCAGTACTTC. Residues: CSVAPQGAGGRETQYF.

This chain connects TRBV6-1 to TRBJ2-1; D unresolved. The germline gives CDR1 MNHNS, CDR2 SASEGT. The CDR3 totals 14 residues. V dropped 4 bases and J dropped 3 bases, with 10 bases sitting between them. CDR3 DNA: TGTGCCAGCAGTGGCCGGGTTGACTACAATGAGCAGTTCTTC. Translating it yields CASSGRVDYNEQFF.